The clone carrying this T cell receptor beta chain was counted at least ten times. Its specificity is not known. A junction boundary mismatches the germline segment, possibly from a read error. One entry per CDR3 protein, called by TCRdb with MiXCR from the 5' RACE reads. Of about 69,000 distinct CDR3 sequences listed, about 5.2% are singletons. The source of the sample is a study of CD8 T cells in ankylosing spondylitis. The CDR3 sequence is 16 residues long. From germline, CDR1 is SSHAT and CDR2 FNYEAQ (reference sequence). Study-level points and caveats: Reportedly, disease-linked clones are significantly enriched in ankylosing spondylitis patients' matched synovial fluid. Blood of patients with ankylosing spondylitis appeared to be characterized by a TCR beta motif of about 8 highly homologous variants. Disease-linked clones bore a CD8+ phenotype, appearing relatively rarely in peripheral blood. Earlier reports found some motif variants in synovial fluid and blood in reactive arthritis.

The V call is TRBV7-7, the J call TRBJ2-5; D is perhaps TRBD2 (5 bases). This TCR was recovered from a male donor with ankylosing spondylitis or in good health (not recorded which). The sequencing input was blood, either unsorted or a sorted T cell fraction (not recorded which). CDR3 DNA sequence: TGTGCTAGCAGCTTAGGAGGTCCAGGCCGCCCAGAGACCCAGTACTTC. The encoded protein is CASSLGGPGRPETQYF.